The present entry profiles one TCR beta chain with its context. Its target is unknown. This CDR3 has 16 residues. CDR1 is MDHEN and CDR2 is SYDVKM in the germline V gene. Trimming left V 0 bases short and J 6 bases short, with 15 bases between. The sample comes from a study of cytomegalovirus exposure and HLA in healthy donors. The PCR made use of 60 Vbeta and 13 Jbeta primers. Sequencing was performed with immunoSEQ multiplex PCR; in TCRdb, only in-frame clones are kept and a portion is missing. The sample comprises under 200,000 clones, 75% of which are singletons, and about 7.7% rests with the top ten. General study points: Later on, a genetic analysis was performed. It linked a missense variant in DCLRE1C with V- and J-gene trimming of TCR beta.

The V call is TRBV28, the J call TRBJ1-5, with D tentatively TRBD1 (5 bases). This receptor was identified in a middle-aged woman in good health and CMV-seropositive. Sequencing input: PBMCs. DNA for the CDR3: TGTGCCAGCAGTTTATGGGCAGGGCGTTTTGGTCAGCCCCAGCATTTT. Its translation is CASSLWAGRFGQPQHF.